The 27 T cell receptor beta chains below were found in one sample sequenced in a study of T cells after posttransplantation cyclophosphamide. Assay used: immunoSEQ multiplex PCR; TCRdb lists only in-frame clones, some missing. The sample includes 2,000 to 2,500 clones, approximately 68% of them seen just once. A marrow graft followed busulfan-fludarabine conditioning, with cyclophosphamide on days +3 and +4. This material consisted of PBMCs, taken after allogeneic stem cell transplant with posttransplant cyclophosphamide. These receptors all come from a male patient between 60 and 69 years old who received an allogeneic stem cell transplant from a related donor and was CMV-positive. T cells may partly derive from the graft donor.

The rearrangement joins TRBV5-1 to TRBJ2-5, with D maybe TRBD1 (5 bases). Germline V gene data show CDR1 as SGHRS and CDR2 as YFSETQ. The CDR3 has 17 residues. Trimming pared 3 bases from V and 5 bases from J, leaving 23 bases between. The CDR3 sequence: CASSSPPGPRDGETQYF. The CDR3 DNA reads TGCGCCAGCAGCTCCCCCCCCGGCCCCAGGGATGGGGAGACCCAGTACTTC.

This clone appeared once. The chain carries TRBV4-2 and TRBJ2-5; 11 positions agree with TRBD2. This CDR3 is 17 amino acids long. The V and J ends lost 4 bases and 5 bases, in that order; junction bases with no gene match: 12. Germline V gene lookup returns CDR1 LGHNA and CDR2 YNFKEQ. DNA of the CDR3: TGTGCCAGCAGCCCTATACTAGCGGGAGAGGGTCAGGAGACCCAGTACTTC. It codes for CASSPILAGEGQETQYF.

CDR3 DNA sequence: TGTGCCAGCAGCTTGGGCGGGGATACCTACGAGCAGTACTTC. It translates to CASSLGGDTYEQYF. This sequence joins TRBV4-2 and TRBJ2-7; D perhaps matches TRBD2 (6 bases). Looked up from germline, CDR1 is LGHNA and CDR2 is YNFKEQ. Trimming removed 5 bases from V and 2 bases from J, with 13 bases in between. The CDR3 is 14 amino acids.

The chain uses TRBV4-3 and TRBJ2-7, with D possibly matching TRBD1 (5 bases). Germline-derived CDR1 and CDR2 are LGHNA and YSLEER. V gave up 1 base and J gave up 7 bases, with 11 bases separating them. CDR3 length: 13 residues. The CDR3 DNA sequence: TGCGCCAGCAGCCAAGTAGGGGTTCGAGAGCAGTACTTC. Residues: CASSQVGVREQYF.

The chain links TRBV5-4 to TRBJ2-1, with TRBD2 matching over 8 bases. The CDR3 runs 17 residues. V lost 5 bases, J lost 4 bases, and 14 bases stayed unmatched. Germline V CDR1 and CDR2: SGHNT, YYREEE (reference sequence). The CDR3 sequence is CASSYIRGGAYYNEQFF. CDR3 nucleotide sequence: TGTGCCAGCAGTTATATTCGGGGGGGGGCGTATTACAATGAGCAGTTCTTC.

The chain combines TRBV5-1 with TRBJ2-3, with D possibly being TRBD1 (5 bases). This CDR3 spans 15 amino acids. Germline V CDR1 and CDR2: SGHRS, YFSETQ. V lost 4 bases and J lost 0, with 12 bases in between. The CDR3 coding sequence is TGCGCCAGCAGCAAAGGGGTCTCTAGCACAGATACGCAGTATTTT. Protein sequence: CASSKGVSSTDTQYF.

Remarks on this clone: The same CDR3 is also encoded by other DNA sequences in this sample. This CDR3 reads CASSQATGGLQPQHF. DNA of the CDR3: TGCGCCAGCAGCCAAGCAACAGGGGGCCTTCAGCCCCAGCATTTT. V usage is TRBV4-3 and J usage is TRBJ1-5, with TRBD1 matching 9 bases. The germline V gene encodes CDR1 LGHNA and CDR2 YSLEER. The CDR3 spans 15 residues. With V trimmed by 1 base and J by 6 bases, 4 bases remained unmatched.

This clone has just a few counts. The chain links TRBV19 to TRBJ2-1, with 11 bases that match TRBD2. With 6 bases clipped from V and 8 bases from J, the junction kept 9 bases outside the gene matches. Germline CDR1 reads LNHDA; CDR2 reads SQIVND (reference sequence). The CDR3 spans 15 residues. CDR3 amino acids: CASRHGASGRYEQFF. For the CDR3, the DNA is TGTGCCAGTAGGCACGGCGCTAGCGGGAGGTATGAGCAGTTCTTC.

The chain combines TRBV11-3 with TRBJ1-4, with D possibly matching TRBD1 (5 bases). Germline loops: CDR1 SGHNT, CDR2 YENEEA. V lost 2 bases and J lost 9, with 13 bases in between. The CDR3 contains 14 residues. CDR3 region: CASSLRAGHQKLFF. CDR3 sequence (DNA): TGTGCCAGCAGCTTACGGGCAGGGCACCAAAAACTGTTTTTT.

V gene TRBV7-8 combines with J gene TRBJ2-2; 11 bases fit TRBD2. This CDR3 region has 17 residues. Trimming cost V 4 bases and J 7 bases; bases outside gene matches: 11. CDR1 and CDR2 (germline): SGHVS, FQNEAQ. CDR3 in amino acids: CASSYGLAGRRGGELFF. The CDR3 bases are TGTGCCAGCAGCTATGGACTAGCGGGTCGTAGGGGCGGGGAGCTGTTTTTT.

The table lists this clone with a count of one. The chain combines TRBV10-3 with TRBJ2-3, with 9 bases matching TRBD2. This CDR3 spans 16 amino acids. Germline V gene lookup returns CDR1 ENHRY and CDR2 SYGVKD. With V trimmed by 3 bases and J by 4 bases, 8 bases remained unmatched. The DNA of the CDR3 is TGTGCCATCAGTGAAGCGGCTAGCGGGAATGCAGATACGCAGTATTTT. Amino acids: CAISEAASGNADTQYF.

The CDR3 DNA reads TGTGCCAGTAGTAGGCCCGGGACAGGGTACTATGGCTACACCTTC. This codes for CASSRPGTGYYGYTF. The chain carries TRBV19 and TRBJ1-2, with 9 bases matching TRBD1. The CDR3 covers 15 residues. Per the germline V gene, CDR1 is LNHDA and CDR2 is SQIVND (reference sequence). Trimming took 4 bases from V and 3 from J; bases not matched to a gene: 6.

The rearrangement uses TRBV9 and TRBJ2-3; D is ambiguous. This CDR3 spans 13 amino acids. In germline, CDR1 is SGDLS, CDR2 YYNGEE. V lost 3 bases to trimming and J lost 0 bases, with 5 bases between them. In DNA, the CDR3 is TGTGCCAGCAGCGCCCAAAGCACAGATACGCAGTATTTT. It encodes CASSAQSTDTQYF.

This clone was counted once. The rearrangement links TRBV2 to TRBJ1-6; TRBD1 might be the D (6 bases). Between the trimmed V and J ends, which lost 5 bases and 8 bases, there was a span of 10 bases. This CDR3 is 13 amino acids long. The germline CDR1 and CDR2 sequences are SNHLY and FYNNEI. The CDR3 DNA is TGTGCCAGCAGTAGACAGGTGTATTCACCCCTCCACTTT. It translates to CASSRQVYSPLHF.

This sequence joins TRBV7-3 and TRBJ2-6; D is possibly TRBD1 (6 bases). Germline CDR1 and CDR2: SGHTA and FQGTGA. This CDR3 has 20 amino acids. The V and J ends lost 5 bases and 1 base respectively, with 24 bases between them. CDR3 in amino acids: CASSPLGYSGAISGANVLTF. Here the CDR3 DNA reads TGTGCCAGCAGCCCCCTCGGTTATTCAGGGGCAATATCTGGGGCCAACGTCCTGACTTTC.

The CDR3 loop is CASRTPGGDTQYF. The CDR3 DNA reads TGTGCCAGCAGGACCCCCGGCGGGGATACGCAGTATTTT. This chain connects TRBV6-5 to TRBJ2-3; tentatively, D is TRBD2 (5 bases). Trimming pared 6 bases from V and 6 bases from J, leaving 13 bases between. Germline loops: CDR1 MNHEY, CDR2 SVGAGI. The CDR3 loop spans 13 amino acids.

This chain joins TRBV5-4 and TRBJ1-1, with 7 bases that match TRBD1. Germline assignment: CDR1 SGHNT and CDR2 YYREEE (reference sequence). This CDR3 has 14 amino acids. J was trimmed by 3 bases and V by 4 bases; bases with no gene match: 6. CDR3 in amino acids: CASSLRQGDTEAFF. For the CDR3, the DNA is TGTGCCAGCAGCCTGAGACAGGGTGACACTGAAGCTTTCTTT.

CDR3 in DNA: TGTGCCAGCCGCCCCAGGGACAGGGGGCTGTGGGAGCAGTACTTC. As protein: CASRPRDRGLWEQYF. The chain uses TRBV6-5 and TRBJ2-7, with 12 bases that match TRBD1. V lost 8 bases and J lost 7; bases outside the gene matches: 12. Per the germline V gene, CDR1 is MNHEY and CDR2 is SVGAGI. This CDR3 region has 15 residues.

The CDR3 coding sequence is TGTGCCAGCAGCGTTTCTTACGAGCAGTACTTC. It is translated as CASSVSYEQYF. The rearrangement joins TRBV6-1 to TRBJ2-7; D unresolved. This CDR3 contains 11 residues. V dropped 6 bases and J dropped 4 bases, with 7 bases sitting between them. Germline assignment: CDR1 MNHNS and CDR2 SASEGT.

This chain joins TRBV10-3 and TRBJ2-3; perhaps TRBD2 as D (6 bases). Germline assignment: CDR1 ENHRY and CDR2 SYGVKD. The CDR3 is 15 amino acids. V lost 4 bases and J 5 bases, leaving 16 bases between the germline ends. In DNA, the CDR3 is TGTGCCATCAGTGGCTCTAGCGTCCGGGGAGATACGCAGTATTTT. Amino acids: CAISGSSVRGDTQYF.

This rearrangement joins TRBV19 to TRBJ1-1; D unresolved. The CDR3 contains 15 residues. V lost 5 bases and J 1 base, leaving 14 bases between the germline ends. Germline values: CDR1 LNHDA, CDR2 SQIVND (reference sequence). As DNA, the CDR3 is TGTGCCAGTAGTTGGGCTGTATATTCGAACACTGAAGCTTTCTTT. As protein: CASSWAVYSNTEAFF.

This sequence joins TRBV20-1 and TRBJ2-7; D gene unclear. CDR3 length: 11 residues. V shed 5 bases and J shed 5 bases, with 10 bases lying between them. Germline V gene data show CDR1 as DFQATT and CDR2 as SNEGSKA (reference sequence). The CDR3 protein is CSAGHKDEQYF. CDR3 nucleotides: TGCAGTGCTGGCCATAAAGACGAGCAGTACTTC.

This clone was counted between two and nine times. The rearrangement joins TRBV4-2 to TRBJ2-7; TRBD2 aligns across 10 bases. CDR1 and CDR2 (germline): LGHNA, YNFKEQ. CDR3 length: 14 residues. The V segment lost 7 bases and the J segment 3 bases; nucleotides outside the gene matches: 6. The CDR3 sequence is CASTHLAGDYEQYF. CDR3 DNA: TGTGCCAGCACCCACCTAGCGGGAGACTACGAGCAGTACTTC.

The V call is TRBV18, the J call TRBJ2-7; 9 bases fit TRBD1. Trimming cost V 5 bases and J 3 bases; bases outside gene matches: 5. The CDR3 has 14 residues. CDR1 and CDR2 from the germline V gene are KGHSH and LQKENI. CDR3 sequence reads: CASSEGQGFYEQYF. CDR3 DNA: TGTGCCAGCTCAGAGGGACAGGGTTTCTACGAGCAGTACTTC.

This chain links TRBV15 with TRBJ1-3; 8 positions agree with TRBD1. This CDR3 contains 17 residues. Germline CDR1 reads LNHNV; CDR2 reads YYDKDF (reference sequence). J lost 2 bases, V lost 0 bases, and 6 bases had no gene match. The CDR3 nucleotides read TGTGCCACCAGCAGAGAACAGGGGGTATCTACTGGAAACACCATATATTTT. Translating it yields CATSREQGVSTGNTIYF. Full variable domain (missing parts from reference TRBV15 and TRBJ1-3): DAMVIQNPRYQVTQFGKPVTLSCSQTLNHNVMYWYQQKSSQAPKLLFHYYDKDFNNEADTPDNFQSRRPNTSFCFLDIRSPGLGDTAMYLCATSREQGVSTGNTIYFGEGSWLTVV.

CDR3 residues: CASSLADGIPDTQYF. The CDR3 nucleotides are TGCGCCAGCAGCTTGGCCGACGGGATACCAGATACGCAGTATTTT. This chain links TRBV5-1 with TRBJ2-3; the D gene is possibly TRBD2 (5 bases). The CDR3 has 15 residues. The germline CDR1 and CDR2 sequences are SGHRS and YFSETQ. Trimming shortened V by 0 bases and J by 4 bases, and 12 bases separated the two germline ends.

This chain joins TRBV5-4 and TRBJ2-7, with D unclear. Germline assignment: CDR1 SGHNT and CDR2 YYREEE (reference sequence). V was cut by 4 bases and J by 0 bases, with 8 bases left in between. This CDR3 is built from 13 residues. CDR3 nucleotide sequence: TGTGCCAGCAGCCCGGCAGGCTCCTACGAGCAGTACTTC. As protein: CASSPAGSYEQYF.